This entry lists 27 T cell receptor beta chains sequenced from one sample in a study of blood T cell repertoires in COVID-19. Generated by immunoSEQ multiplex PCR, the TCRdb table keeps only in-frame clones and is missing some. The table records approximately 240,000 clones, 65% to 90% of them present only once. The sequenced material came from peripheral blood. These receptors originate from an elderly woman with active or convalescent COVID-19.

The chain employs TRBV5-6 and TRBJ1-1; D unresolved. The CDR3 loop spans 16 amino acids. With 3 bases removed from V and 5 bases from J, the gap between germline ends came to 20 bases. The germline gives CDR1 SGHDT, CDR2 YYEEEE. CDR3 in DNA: TGTGCCAGCAGCTCGCCGGGTCTCAGCCCACGGACTGAAGCTTTCTTT. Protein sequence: CASSSPGLSPRTEAFF.

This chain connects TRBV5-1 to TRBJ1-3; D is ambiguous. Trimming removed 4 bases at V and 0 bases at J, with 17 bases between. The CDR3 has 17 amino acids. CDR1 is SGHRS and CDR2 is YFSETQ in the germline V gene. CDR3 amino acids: CASSDGSVQSSGNTIYF. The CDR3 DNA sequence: TGCGCCAGCAGCGATGGCAGTGTCCAGTCCTCTGGAAACACCATATATTTT.

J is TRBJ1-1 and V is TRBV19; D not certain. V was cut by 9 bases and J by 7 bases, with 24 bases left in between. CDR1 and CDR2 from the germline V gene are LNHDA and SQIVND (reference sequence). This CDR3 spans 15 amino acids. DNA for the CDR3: TGTGCCAGCCCCCGAGGTAGCGACCTGGGGTATGAAGCTTTCTTT. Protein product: CASPRGSDLGYEAFF. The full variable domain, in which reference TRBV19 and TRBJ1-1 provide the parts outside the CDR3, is DGGITQSPKYLFRKEGQNVTLSCEQNLNHDAMYWYRQDPGQGLRLIYYSQIVNDFQKGDIAEGYSVSREKKESFPLTVTSAQKNPTAFYLCASPRGSDLGYEAFFGQGTRLTVV.

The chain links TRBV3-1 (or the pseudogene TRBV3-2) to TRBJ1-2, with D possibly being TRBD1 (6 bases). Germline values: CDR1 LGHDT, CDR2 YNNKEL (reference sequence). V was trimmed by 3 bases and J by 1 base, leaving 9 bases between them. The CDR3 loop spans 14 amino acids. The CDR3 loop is CASSQIQGNYGYTF. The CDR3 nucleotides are TGTGCCAGCAGCCAGATACAGGGTAACTATGGCTACACCTTC.

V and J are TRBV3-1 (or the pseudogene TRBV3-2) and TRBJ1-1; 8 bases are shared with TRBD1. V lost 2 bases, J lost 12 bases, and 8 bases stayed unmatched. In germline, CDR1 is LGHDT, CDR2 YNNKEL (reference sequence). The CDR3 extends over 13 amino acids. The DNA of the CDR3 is TGTGCCAGCAGCCAATCCTCCGGGACAGGATCTTTCTTT. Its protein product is CASSQSSGTGSFF.

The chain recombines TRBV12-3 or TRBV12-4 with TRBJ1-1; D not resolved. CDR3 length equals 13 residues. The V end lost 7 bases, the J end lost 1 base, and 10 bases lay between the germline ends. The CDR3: CASTSLSNTEAFF. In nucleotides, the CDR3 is TGTGCCAGCACGAGCCTTTCGAACACTGAAGCTTTCTTT.

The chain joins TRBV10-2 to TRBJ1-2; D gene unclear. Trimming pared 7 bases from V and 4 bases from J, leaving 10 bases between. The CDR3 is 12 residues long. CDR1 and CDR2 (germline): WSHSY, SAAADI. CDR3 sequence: CASTEGFYGYTF. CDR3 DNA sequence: TGCGCCAGCACGGAGGGATTCTATGGCTACACCTTC.

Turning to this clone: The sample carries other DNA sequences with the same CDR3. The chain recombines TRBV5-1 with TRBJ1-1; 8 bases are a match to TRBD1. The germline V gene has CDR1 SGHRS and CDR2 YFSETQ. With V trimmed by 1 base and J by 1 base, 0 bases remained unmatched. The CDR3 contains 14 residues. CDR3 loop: CASSLTGGNTEAFF. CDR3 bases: TGCGCCAGCAGCTTGACAGGGGGGAACACTGAAGCTTTCTTT. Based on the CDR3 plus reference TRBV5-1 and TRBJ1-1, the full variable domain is KAGVTQTPRYLIKTRGQQVTLSCSPISGHRSVSWYQQTPGQGLQFLFEYFSETQRNKGNFPGRFSGRQFSNSRSEMNVSTLELGDSALYLCASSLTGGNTEAFFGQGTRLTVV.

The CDR3: CASSQLTSGSTGELFF. CDR3 nucleotides: TGCGCCAGCAGCCAATTGACTAGCGGGAGCACCGGGGAGCTGTTTTTT. This chain joins TRBV4-1 and TRBJ2-2; 12 nucleotides line up with TRBD2. The CDR3 length is 16 residues. CDR1 is MGHRA, CDR2 YSYEKL, per germline. The junction had 2 bases not matched to a gene; V was cut back by 2 bases and J by 4 bases.

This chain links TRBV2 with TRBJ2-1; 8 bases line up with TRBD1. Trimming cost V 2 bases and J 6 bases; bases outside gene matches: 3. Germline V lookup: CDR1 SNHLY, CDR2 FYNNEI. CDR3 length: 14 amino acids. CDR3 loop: CASSETGGTNEQFF. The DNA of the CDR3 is TGTGCCAGCAGTGAAACAGGGGGAACCAATGAGCAGTTCTTC.

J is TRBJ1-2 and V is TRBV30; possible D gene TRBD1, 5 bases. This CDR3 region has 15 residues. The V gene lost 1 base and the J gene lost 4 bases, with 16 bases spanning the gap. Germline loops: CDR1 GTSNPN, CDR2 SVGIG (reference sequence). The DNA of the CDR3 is TGTGCCTGGAGTGCTGGCAGGGCCACGGGCTATGGCTACACCTTC. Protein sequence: CAWSAGRATGYGYTF.

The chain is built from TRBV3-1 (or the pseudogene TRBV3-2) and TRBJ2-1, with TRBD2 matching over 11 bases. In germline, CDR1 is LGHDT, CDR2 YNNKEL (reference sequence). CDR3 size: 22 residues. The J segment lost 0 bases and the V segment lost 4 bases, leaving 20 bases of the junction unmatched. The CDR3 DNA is TGTGCCAGCAGCCGAGGAAGGGGAATGGGACTAGCGGATCAAAGCTCCTACAATGAGCAGTTCTTC. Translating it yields CASSRGRGMGLADQSSYNEQFF.

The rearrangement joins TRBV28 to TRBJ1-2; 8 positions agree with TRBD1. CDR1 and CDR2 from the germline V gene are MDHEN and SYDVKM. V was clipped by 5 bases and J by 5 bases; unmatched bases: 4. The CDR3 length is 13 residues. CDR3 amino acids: CASSRTGGYGYTF. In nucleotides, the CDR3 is TGTGCCAGCAGTCGCACAGGGGGATATGGCTACACCTTC.

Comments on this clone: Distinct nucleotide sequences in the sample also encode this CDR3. The chain's CDR3 is CATSDQNTEAFF. The DNA for the CDR3 is TGTGCCACCAGTGATCAAAACACTGAAGCTTTCTTT. The chain combines TRBV24-1 with TRBJ1-1; D is unclear. Trimming removed 3 bases at V and 2 bases at J, with 3 bases between. CDR1 is KGHDR and CDR2 is SFDVKD in the germline V gene. The CDR3 sequence is 12 residues long.

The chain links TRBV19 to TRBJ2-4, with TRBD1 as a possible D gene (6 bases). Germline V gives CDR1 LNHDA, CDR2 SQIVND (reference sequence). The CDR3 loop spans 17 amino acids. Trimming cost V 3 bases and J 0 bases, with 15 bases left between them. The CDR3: CASSIVGQLRAKNIQYF. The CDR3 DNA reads TGTGCCAGTAGTATTGTCGGACAGCTTAGAGCCAAAAACATTCAGTACTTC. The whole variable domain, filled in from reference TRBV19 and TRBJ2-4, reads DGGITQSPKYLFRKEGQNVTLSCEQNLNHDAMYWYRQDPGQGLRLIYYSQIVNDFQKGDIAEGYSVSREKKESFPLTVTSAQKNPTAFYLCASSIVGQLRAKNIQYFGAGTRLSVL.

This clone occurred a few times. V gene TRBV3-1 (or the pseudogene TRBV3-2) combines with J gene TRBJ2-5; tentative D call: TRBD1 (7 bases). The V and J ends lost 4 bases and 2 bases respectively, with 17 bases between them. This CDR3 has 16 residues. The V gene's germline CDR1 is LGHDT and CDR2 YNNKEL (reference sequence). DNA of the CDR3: TGTGCCAGCAGCCTAAGAGGAGGGGGCCGGCAAGAGACCCAGTACTTC. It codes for CASSLRGGGRQETQYF.

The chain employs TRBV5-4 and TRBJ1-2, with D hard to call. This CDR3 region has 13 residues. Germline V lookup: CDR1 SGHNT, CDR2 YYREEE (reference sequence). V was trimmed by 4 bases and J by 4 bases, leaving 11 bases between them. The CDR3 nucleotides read TGTGCCAGCAGCCGGGAGGGAGGCTATGGCTACACCTTC. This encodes CASSREGGYGYTF. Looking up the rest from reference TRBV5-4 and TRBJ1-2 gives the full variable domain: ETGVTQSPTHLIKTRGQQVTLRCSSQSGHNTVSWYQQALGQGPQFIFQYYREEENGRGNFPPRFSGLQFPNYSSELNVNALELDDSALYLCASSREGGYGYTFGSGTRLTVV.

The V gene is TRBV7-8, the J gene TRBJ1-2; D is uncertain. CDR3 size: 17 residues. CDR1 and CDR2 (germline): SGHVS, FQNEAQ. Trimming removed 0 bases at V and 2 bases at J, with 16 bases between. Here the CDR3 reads CASSLARADPINYGYTF. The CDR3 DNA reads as TGTGCCAGCAGCTTAGCGCGGGCAGACCCGATCAACTATGGCTACACCTTC.

CDR3 DNA sequence: TGTGCCAGTAGAAGAGAGGGAGATAGCAATCAGCCCCAGCATTTT. Translation gives CASRREGDSNQPQHF. This chain links TRBV19 with TRBJ1-5; no reliable D call. This CDR3 spans 15 amino acids. V was cut by 6 bases and J by 0 bases, with 12 bases left in between. The germline gives CDR1 LNHDA, CDR2 SQIVND (reference sequence).

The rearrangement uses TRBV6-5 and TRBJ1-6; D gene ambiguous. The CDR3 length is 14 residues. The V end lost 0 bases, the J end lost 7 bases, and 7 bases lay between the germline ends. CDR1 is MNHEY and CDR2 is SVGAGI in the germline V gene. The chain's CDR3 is CASSYSGSNSPLHF. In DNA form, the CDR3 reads TGTGCCAGCAGTTACTCAGGGAGCAATTCACCCCTCCACTTT.

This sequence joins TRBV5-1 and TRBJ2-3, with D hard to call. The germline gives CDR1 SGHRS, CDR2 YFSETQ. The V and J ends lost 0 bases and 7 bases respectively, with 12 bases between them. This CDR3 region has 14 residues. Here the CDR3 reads CASSLARVVNTQYF. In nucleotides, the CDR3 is TGCGCCAGCAGCTTGGCCCGGGTTGTCAATACGCAGTATTTT.

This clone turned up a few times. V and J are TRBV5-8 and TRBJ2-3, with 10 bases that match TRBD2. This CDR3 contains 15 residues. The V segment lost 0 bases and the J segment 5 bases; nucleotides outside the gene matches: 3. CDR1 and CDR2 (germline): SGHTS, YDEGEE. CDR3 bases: TGTGCCAGCAGCTTGGGTCTAGCGGGAGAAGATACGCAGTATTTT. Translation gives CASSLGLAGEDTQYF.

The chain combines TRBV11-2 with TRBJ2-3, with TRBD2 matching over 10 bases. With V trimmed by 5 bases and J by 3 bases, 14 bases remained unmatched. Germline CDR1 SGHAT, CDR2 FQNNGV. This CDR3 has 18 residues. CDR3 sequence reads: CASSTRTSGLAGTDTQYF. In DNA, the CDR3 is TGTGCCAGCAGCACTAGGACTAGCGGCCTCGCCGGTACAGATACGCAGTATTTT.

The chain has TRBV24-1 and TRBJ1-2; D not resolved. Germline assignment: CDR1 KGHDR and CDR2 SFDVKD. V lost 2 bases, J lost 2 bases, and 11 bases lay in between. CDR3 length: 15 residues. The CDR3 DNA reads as TGTGCCACCAGTGATTCCAGGCCTCTCAACTATGGCTACACCTTC. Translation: CATSDSRPLNYGYTF.

CDR3 bases: TGCGCCAGCAGTCCTCAGGGGTCCCTCTCCTACGAGCAGTACTTC. It is translated as CASSPQGSLSYEQYF. The rearrangement joins TRBV10-1 to TRBJ2-7; tentatively, D is TRBD1 (6 bases). The CDR3 length is 15 residues. Looked up from germline, CDR1 is WNHNN and CDR2 is SYGVQD (reference sequence). V was trimmed by 5 bases and J by 0 bases, leaving 14 bases between them.

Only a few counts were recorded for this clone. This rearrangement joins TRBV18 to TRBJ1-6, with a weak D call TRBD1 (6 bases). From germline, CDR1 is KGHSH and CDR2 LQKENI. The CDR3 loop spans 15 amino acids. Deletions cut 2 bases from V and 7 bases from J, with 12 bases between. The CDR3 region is CASSPGQNVNSPLHF. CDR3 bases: TGTGCCAGCTCACCAGGACAGAACGTCAATTCACCCCTCCACTTT.

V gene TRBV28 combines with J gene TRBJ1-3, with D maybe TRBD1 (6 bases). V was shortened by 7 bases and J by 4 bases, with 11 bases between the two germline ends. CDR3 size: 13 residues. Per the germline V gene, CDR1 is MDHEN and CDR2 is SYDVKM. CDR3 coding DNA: TGTGCCAGCACCCAGGGGTGGGGAAACACCATATATTTT. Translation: CASTQGWGNTIYF.